The T cell receptor (beta chain) under discussion was sequenced for a study of post-analysis software for immune sequencing data. Built from TCR beta cDNA, the libraries had unique molecular identifiers in them. T cells numbering roughly 0.85 to 11 million yielded roughly 0.5 million cDNA molecules. TCRdb re-analysed the PCR reads in MiXCR, keeping a single row per CDR3 protein. The sample consists of a few hundred thousand distinct CDR3 sequences, approximately 45% of them appearing once. Worth noting for this clonotype: The antigen is unknown.

The germline V gene has CDR1 SGHRS and CDR2 YFSETQ. V was clipped by 3 bases and J by 3 bases; unmatched bases: 5. This CDR3 is built from 16 residues. Study findings and constraints: Elevated frequency relative to controls characterized four or five TRBV segments in patients, TRBV5-6, TRBV5-1 and TRBV20-1 among them. Multiple sclerosis was associated with a significant reduction in normalized Chao1 diversity relative to controls.

The material sequenced was blood. This TCR derives from a girl aged 5-17 years with multiple sclerosis. The V call is TRBV5-1, the J call TRBJ2-3; 12 bases are shared with TRBD2. The CDR3 protein is CASSSGLAGTTDTQYF. The CDR3 DNA reads TGCGCCAGCAGCTCCGGACTAGCGGGGACAACAGATACGCAGTATTTT.